Sequencing of this T cell receptor beta chain was carried out in a study of blood T cell repertoires in COVID-19. Study at large: From the United States, Italy and Spain came samples of acute and convalescent COVID-19. PBMCs, B-cell-depleted T cells, or T cells provided the cDNA or gDNA that made up the material.

Each participant's cohort was designated according to participant-reported clinical history. Before being deemed recovered, Cohort 3 donors had two negative PCRs, clearance, or symptom resolution. Trimming at V came to 6 bases and at J to 0 bases, leaving 2 bases not matched to a gene. This CDR3 is 15 amino acids long. Germline V CDR1 and CDR2: SGHAT, FQNNGV. Profiling relied on immunoSEQ multiplex PCR, and the TCRdb table lists in-frame clones only, not all of them. The sample holds around 200,000 clones, 85% to 90% seen once. The sequence derives from a man in his thirties or forties who had recovered from COVID-19. Sequencing was done on a sample of PBMCs or T cells enriched from blood (not recorded which). The chain uses TRBV11-2 and TRBJ2-7; 13 nucleotides line up with TRBD2. In DNA, the CDR3 is TGTGCCAGCAGATGGACTAGCGGGAGCTCCTACGAGCAGTACTTC. The encoded protein is CASRWTSGSSYEQYF. Based on the CDR3 plus reference TRBV11-2 and TRBJ2-7, the full variable domain is EAGVAQSPRYKIIEKRQSVAFWCNPISGHATLYWYQQILGQGPKLLIQFQNNGVVDDSQLPKDRFSAERLKGVDSTLKIQPAKLEDSAVYLCASRWTSGSSYEQYFGPGTRLTVT.